These 7 T cell receptor beta chains were sequenced from one sample in a study of blood T cells in healthy people across ages. PCR was performed a second time for about 6 to 11 cycles using a sample-barcoded 5' primer and a J-beta primer mix. TCRdb passed the 5' RACE reads through MiXCR, listing each CDR3 protein once. The sample has about 1 million distinct CDR3 sequences; 40% to 45% are singletons. Sequencing input: blood. These TCRs come from a woman aged 60-75 years in good health.

The rearrangement joins TRBV6-6 to TRBJ2-1, with 8 bases that match TRBD2. CDR3 length: 12 amino acids. V lost 11 bases, J lost 8 bases, and 8 bases stayed unmatched. The germline gives CDR1 MNHNY, CDR2 SVGAGI (reference sequence). CDR3 DNA: TGTGCCGCAGCGGGAGATGGCTATGAGCAGTTCTTC. Translating gives CAAAGDGYEQFF.

This clonotype was counted only a few times. The chain couples TRBV27 to TRBJ2-5; D remains ambiguous. The CDR3 is 13 residues long. The germline CDR1 and CDR2 sequences are MNHEY and SMNVEV (reference sequence). V was clipped by 8 bases and J by 4 bases, with 14 bases between them. CDR3 in DNA: TGTGCCAGCCGACTCCTACCCTTAGAGACCCAGTACTTC. It yields the protein CASRLLPLETQYF.

Only a few counts were recorded for this clonotype. The chain is built from TRBV9 and TRBJ2-5, with 8 bases aligning to TRBD2. The J call may be incorrect, as the DNA end agrees better with TRBJ2-7. The CDR3 is made up of 14 amino acids. Germline V gene sequence: CDR1 SGDLS, CDR2 YYNGEE. The CDR3 DNA is TGTGCCAGCAGCGTAGCGGGAGGGCTTTTCGAGCAGTACTTC. Protein: CASSVAGGLFEQYF.

The table lists this clonotype with a count of one. The rearrangement joins TRBV20-1 to TRBJ1-5; no clear D. The CDR3 runs 15 residues. From germline, CDR1 is DFQATT and CDR2 SNEGSKA (reference sequence). The V end lost 1 base, the J end lost 5 bases, and 15 bases lay between the germline ends. The CDR3 loop reads CSARAAPSGDQPQHF. The CDR3, as DNA: TGCAGTGCTAGAGCTGCCCCCTCGGGCGATCAGCCCCAGCATTTT.

V and J are TRBV5-6 and TRBJ2-5; unclear D gene. The J call may be faulty, since TRBJ2-7 better matches the DNA end. The CDR3 runs 11 residues. Germline V gene sequence: CDR1 SGHDT, CDR2 YYEEEE. In DNA, the CDR3 is TGTGCCAGCACTGAGTTCTACGAGCAGTACTTC. Amino acids: CASTEFYEQYF.

This clonotype has just a few counts. V and J are TRBV3-1 and TRBJ2-1; D remains unclear. CDR1 is LGHDT, CDR2 YNNKEL, per germline (reference sequence). This CDR3 is built from 9 residues. Here the CDR3 reads CTLPNEQFF. The CDR3 nucleotides read TGTACCCTGCCCAATGAGCAGTTCTTC.

The chain combines TRBV20-1 with TRBJ1-6; 11 bases map to TRBD1. There are 14 residues in the CDR3. V was pared by 0 bases and J by 14 bases, with 6 bases of the junction left unmatched. The V gene's germline CDR1 is DFQATT and CDR2 SNEGSKA (reference sequence). The DNA of the CDR3 is TGCAGTGCTAGAGATGGGACAGGGGGGTCATCCCTCCACTTT. It translates to CSARDGTGGSSLHF.